This is a list of T cell receptor beta chains from one sample in a study of OX40 agonist ivuxolimab in advanced cancers. Profiling relied on immunoSEQ multiplex PCR, and the TCRdb table lists in-frame clones only, not all of them. The sample lists tens of thousands of clones, under 80% occurring once. The material was CD4+ or CD8+ T cells sorted from blood, obtained in a trial of the OX40 agonist ivuxolimab. The receptors derive from an adult with an advanced solid tumor such as melanoma, head and neck, liver or kidney cancer. CDR3s include the opening cysteine and the closing phenylalanine or tryptophan. The order of the fields is D gene, clone size, V gene, J gene, CDR3 protein, CDR3 DNA. The D gene is left open where the match is weak. Some rows mark clone size as missing; the rest say once, few, many or name a class of expanded clone.

d_call: NA; clone_size: NA; v_call: TRBV7-2; j_call: TRBJ2-7; cdr3_aa: CASSQEGGGAEQYF; cdr3_nt: TGTGCCAGCAGCCAAGAAGGAGGCGGGGCCGAGCAGTACTTC
d_call: NA; clone_size: NA; v_call: TRBV6-1; j_call: TRBJ1-3; cdr3_aa: CASSERPGSSGNTIYF; cdr3_nt: TGTGCCAGCAGTGAACGACCAGGGAGCTCTGGAAACACCATATATTTT
d_call: NA; clone_size: NA; v_call: TRBV7-2; j_call: TRBJ2-5; cdr3_aa: CASSLDGPTQYF; cdr3_nt: TGTGCCAGCAGCTTAGATGGGCCGACCCAGTACTTC
d_call: TRBD1; clone_size: once; v_call: TRBV29-1; j_call: TRBJ1-2; cdr3_aa: CSVGSGQGGYTF; cdr3_nt: TGCAGCGTTGGTTCCGGACAGGGCGGCTACACCTTC
d_call: NA; clone_size: NA; v_call: TRBV6-5; j_call: TRBJ1-1; cdr3_aa: CASSYNRDSTEAFF; cdr3_nt: TGTGCCAGCAGTTACAACAGGGACTCCACTGAAGCTTTCTTT
d_call: NA; clone_size: NA; v_call: TRBV2; j_call: TRBJ1-2; cdr3_aa: CASSELGYSGGSGYTF; cdr3_nt: TGTGCCAGCTCTGAGCTTGGGTACAGCGGTGGAAGCGGCTACACCTTC
d_call: TRBD2; clone_size: NA; v_call: TRBV7-9; j_call: TRBJ2-7; cdr3_aa: CASSWGLAYEQYF; cdr3_nt: TGTGCCAGCAGCTGGGGACTAGCATACGAGCAGTACTTC
d_call: NA; clone_size: few; v_call: TRBV10-2; j_call: TRBJ1-1; cdr3_aa: CASSESRTVEAFF; cdr3_nt: TGCGCCAGCAGTGAAAGTAGGACGGTTGAAGCTTTCTTT
d_call: NA; clone_size: NA; v_call: TRBV5-1; j_call: TRBJ2-7; cdr3_aa: CASSSSRFNEQYF; cdr3_nt: TGCGCCAGCAGCTCCTCTAGGTTCAACGAGCAGTACTTC
d_call: TRBD2; clone_size: NA; v_call: TRBV19; j_call: TRBJ2-3; cdr3_aa: CASSVASGNTDTQYF; cdr3_nt: TGTGCCAGTAGTGTCGCTAGCGGGAACACAGATACGCAGTATTTT
d_call: TRBD1; clone_size: NA; v_call: TRBV6-5; j_call: TRBJ2-1; cdr3_aa: CASSGDRSLNEQFF; cdr3_nt: TGTGCCAGTTCCGGGGACAGGTCTTTGAATGAGCAGTTCTTC
d_call: TRBD1; clone_size: NA; v_call: TRBV30; j_call: TRBJ2-2; cdr3_aa: CASRRGGTTGELFF; cdr3_nt: TGTGCCTCCCGTAGAGGGGGCACGACCGGGGAGCTGTTTTTT
d_call: TRBD1; clone_size: NA; v_call: TRBV6-6; j_call: TRBJ2-7; cdr3_aa: CASSLQGFNYEQYF; cdr3_nt: TGTGCCAGCAGTCTACAGGGGTTTAATTACGAGCAGTACTTC